This TCR beta chain is drawn from a study of blood T cell repertoires in COVID-19. Study in general: Sites across the United States, Italy and Spain contributed samples from acute and convalescent COVID-19.

Methods used by the authors: Using reference gene primer amplification, nucleated cell counts were estimated. TCRdb's table, derived via immunoSEQ multiplex PCR, lists solely in-frame clones and lacks some. That table furnishes V, J and clone size, whereas the DNA furnished D and trimming. The data contain roughly 250,000 clones, over 80% of them singletons. Germline V gene lookup returns CDR1 MDHEN and CDR2 SYDVKM. Deletions cut 3 bases from V and 4 bases from J, with 9 bases between. The CDR3 has 13 amino acids. What was sequenced was peripheral blood. The sequence derives from a woman in her forties with acute or convalescent COVID-19. The rearrangement links TRBV28 to TRBJ1-2; no definite D call. The chain's CDR3 is CASSFLSGYGYTF. Here the CDR3 DNA reads TGTGCCAGCAGTTTTTTATCGGGCTATGGCTACACCTTC.